The 8 T cell receptor beta chains reported below all come from one sample, sequenced in a study of control samples from healthy donors and cancer patients. Repertoires were generated with immunoSEQ multiplex PCR, while TCRdb's copy carries only in-frame clones and drops some. The sample yields under 300,000 clones, around 80% seen once. Sequencing was done on a sample of PBMCs. All receptors derive from a woman aged 60 to 75 with lung cancer.

This chain uses TRBV30 with TRBJ1-5; D is uncertain. The germline V gene encodes CDR1 GTSNPN and CDR2 SVGIG (reference sequence). The CDR3 runs to 14 residues. V was cut by 5 bases and J by 5 bases, with 16 bases left in between. CDR3 amino acids: CAWSAFSADQPQHF. CDR3 DNA: TGTGCCTGGTCGGCCTTTTCGGCGGATCAGCCCCAGCATTTT.

This clone was observed a single time. This sequence joins TRBV7-9 and TRBJ1-4; TRBD1 matches 8 bases. Germline V gene lookup returns CDR1 SEHNR and CDR2 FQNEAQ (reference sequence). This CDR3 has 16 amino acids. Trimming took 10 bases from V and 4 from J; bases not matched to a gene: 14. This CDR3 reads CATSAATTGDNEKLFF. For the CDR3, the DNA is TGTGCCACCAGTGCGGCGACGACAGGGGATAATGAAAAACTGTTTTTT.

The chain is built from TRBV6-5 and TRBJ1-3, with 8 bases identical to TRBD1. This CDR3 spans 15 amino acids. V lost 5 bases and J lost 2; bases outside the gene matches: 5. Germline V gene lookup returns CDR1 MNHEY and CDR2 SVGAGI. The CDR3 protein is CASSPQTGAGNTIYF. The CDR3 DNA follows: TGTGCCAGCAGTCCGCAGACAGGGGCTGGAAACACCATATATTTT.

The chain has TRBV28 and TRBJ1-1, with TRBD1 as a possible D gene (6 bases). Trimming removed 5 bases from V and 7 bases from J, with 17 bases in between. This CDR3 is built from 14 residues. The germline V gene encodes CDR1 MDHEN and CDR2 SYDVKM. DNA for the CDR3: TGTGCCAGCAGTCCCCCCGGGGGGCGGGGTGAAGCTTTCTTT. It yields the protein CASSPPGGRGEAFF.

The chain has TRBV5-1 and TRBJ2-3, with TRBD2 matching over 9 bases. CDR1 and CDR2 (germline): SGHRS, YFSETQ. The CDR3 totals 15 residues. With 3 bases clipped from V and 1 base from J, the junction kept 3 bases outside the gene matches. The DNA of the CDR3 is TGCGCCAGCAGCTCGGGCGGGAGGGGCACAGATACGCAGTATTTT. The encoded protein is CASSSGGRGTDTQYF.

The V gene is TRBV6-5, the J gene TRBJ1-1; D gene ambiguous. Germline V CDR1 and CDR2: MNHEY, SVGAGI. V gave up 7 bases and J gave up 4 bases, with 19 bases separating them. CDR3 length: 15 residues. The CDR3 sequence is CASNTRTGLGTEAFF. CDR3 DNA: TGTGCCAGCAACACTAGGACGGGGTTGGGCACTGAAGCTTTCTTT.

This clone was recorded once. This chain uses TRBV18 with TRBJ2-3; no reliable D call. Germline V gene data show CDR1 as KGHSH and CDR2 as LQKENI. Trimming stripped 4 bases from V and 3 bases from J, with 5 bases between. CDR3 length: 12 residues. The CDR3 DNA reads as TGTGCCAGCTCACTGGGGACAGATACGCAGTATTTT. Residues: CASSLGTDTQYF.

As regards this clone: A junction end diverges from the germline sequence, so it may reflect a read error. The chain recombines TRBV10-3 with TRBJ2-1; either TRBD1 or TRBD2 may supply D (7 bases each). The CDR3 runs 15 residues. In germline, CDR1 is ENHRY, CDR2 SYGVKD. DNA for the CDR3: TGTGCCATCAACTCTTTCGGGGGAGGGGGCAATGAGCAATTCTTC. This encodes CAINSFGGGGNEQFF.